This T cell receptor (beta chain) was found in a study of beta chain features in type 1 diabetes. Sorting gave populations that all exceeded 95% purity. The entirety of the isolated RNA underwent reverse transcription, so expressed TCRB transcripts were sequenced. The repertoire was sequenced with immunoSEQ multiplex PCR; TCRdb's copy has only in-frame clones and lacks some. The table shows some 270,000 clones, with 7.5% to 9.5% occurring only once. The V gene's germline CDR1 is SQVTM and CDR2 ANQGSEA. V dropped 6 bases and J dropped 11 bases, with 25 bases sitting between them. The CDR3 runs 14 residues.

The chain carries TRBV29-1 and TRBJ1-1; the D gene is possibly TRBD1 (5 bases). The clonotype originates from a woman between 18 and 30 years old in good health. The specimen was central memory CD4+ T cells from blood. CDR3 coding DNA: TGCAGCGTGGCCGAGGGGTCGATACGTGAGCGGGCTTTCTTT. It translates to CSVAEGSIRERAFF.